The clone carrying this T cell receptor (beta chain) is a singleton in its sample. The CDR3 has 15 amino acids. Between the trimmed V and J ends, which lost 3 bases and 6 bases, there was a span of 18 bases. Germline V gives CDR1 KGHSH, CDR2 LQKENI. In the authors' workflow: The assay estimated nucleated cells by amplifying reference gene primers. TCRdb's table, derived via immunoSEQ multiplex PCR, lists solely in-frame clones and lacks some. From that table come the V and J calls and clone size; the DNA was used to work out D and trimming. The sample lists approximately 170,000 clones, 80% to 85% occurring once. These data originate in a study of blood T cell repertoires in COVID-19. Across the whole study: The United States, Italy and Spain supplied acute and convalescent COVID-19 samples. T cells, B-cell-depleted T cells, or PBMCs supplied cDNA or gDNA.

The source is a man aged 65 to 79 with active or convalescent COVID-19. The sequencing input was peripheral blood. This chain uses TRBV18 with TRBJ2-7; a weak D match, TRBD2 (7 bases). CDR3 bases: TGTGCCAGCTCACCTCAAACCGGGGGGACACTCGAGCAGTACTTC. This sequence encodes CASSPQTGGTLEQYF.